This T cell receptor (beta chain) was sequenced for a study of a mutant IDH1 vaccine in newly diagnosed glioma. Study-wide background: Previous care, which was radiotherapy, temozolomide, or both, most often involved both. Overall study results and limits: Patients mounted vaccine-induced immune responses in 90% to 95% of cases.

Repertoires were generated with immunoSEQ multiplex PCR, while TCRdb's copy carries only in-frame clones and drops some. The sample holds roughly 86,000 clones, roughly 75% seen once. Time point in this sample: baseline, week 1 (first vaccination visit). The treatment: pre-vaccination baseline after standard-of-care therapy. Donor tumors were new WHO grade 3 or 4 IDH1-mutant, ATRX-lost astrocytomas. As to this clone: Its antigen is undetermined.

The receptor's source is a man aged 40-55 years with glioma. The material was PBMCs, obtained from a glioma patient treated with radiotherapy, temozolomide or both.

This CDR3 reads CASSLGTEQFF. CDR3 DNA: TGTGCCAGCAGCTTAGGGACTGAGCAGTTCTTC. The chain combines TRBV11-1 with TRBJ2-1, with D uncertain. The CDR3 is 11 residues long. With 1 base removed from V and 9 bases from J, the gap between germline ends came to 4 bases. Germline V CDR1 and CDR2: SGHAT, FQDESV (reference sequence).